These T cell receptor beta chains were read from a single sample in a study of beta chain features in type 1 diabetes. The table came from immunoSEQ multiplex PCR; TCRdb's copy has only in-frame clones and leaves some out. The data show 360,000 or so clones, with 15% to 20% seen just once and 0.044% held by the top ten. Material: naive CD4+ T cells from blood. The source of these receptors is a woman under 30 in good health. The CDR3 runs from the conserved cysteine through the conserved F or W. D genes are given only for firm matches. Some rows have no size entry. The others give once, few or many, or a class for an expanded clone.

V gene	clone size	D gene	J gene	CDR3 protein	CDR3 DNA
TRBV29-1	few	.	TRBJ2-2	CSVRRDSGLGELFF	TGCAGCGTTCGTCGGGACTCTGGTCTCGGGGAGCTGTTTTTT
TRBV30	.	.	TRBJ1-2	CAWSVLGGAVYGYTF	TGTGCCTGGAGTGTACTCGGCGGGGCAGTCTATGGCTACACCTTC
TRBV5-1	few	TRBD1	TRBJ2-3	CASALGQVQQTDTQYF	TGCGCCAGCGCCCTTGGACAGGTTCAACAAACAGATACGCAGTATTTT
TRBV7-2	few	.	TRBJ1-1	CASRQGGMSTEAFF	TGTGCCAGCAGGCAAGGCGGAATGAGCACTGAAGCTTTCTTT
TRBV5-1	.	TRBD2	TRBJ2-3	CASSLATSGSTDTQYF	TGCGCCAGCAGCCTTGCGACTAGCGGTAGCACAGATACGCAGTATTTT
TRBV30	few	TRBD1	TRBJ2-7	CAWSSGTGNSEQYF	TGTGCCTGGAGTTCCGGGACAGGGAACTCGGAGCAGTACTTC
TRBV5-6	few	.	TRBJ2-3	CASSRTDTQYF	TGTGCCAGCTCCCGGACAGATACGCAGTATTTT
TRBV2	.	.	TRBJ1-5	CASRNRDYSNQPQHF	TGTGCCAGCAGGAACAGGGATTATAGCAATCAGCCCCAGCATTTT
TRBV7-2	.	TRBD2	TRBJ2-3	CASSSLRRGVGDTQYF	TGTGCCAGCAGCTCCCTCAGGCGGGGGGTTGGAGATACGCAGTATTTT
TRBV4-3	.	.	TRBJ2-5	CASSQEAPGETQYF	TGCGCCAGCAGCCAAGAAGCCCCCGGAGAGACCCAGTACTTC
TRBV29-1	few	.	TRBJ1-2	CSVTPGSYYGYTF	TGCAGCGTTACACCAGGCTCATACTATGGCTACACCTTC
TRBV9	few	TRBD1	TRBJ2-6	CASSAAGTGTYSGANVLTF	TGTGCCAGCAGCGCGGCCGGGACAGGGACATACTCTGGGGCCAACGTCCTGACTTTC
TRBV28	.	TRBD2	TRBJ2-1	CASSLTRLAGQFF	TGTGCCAGCAGTTTAACTCGACTAGCTGGGCAGTTCTTC
TRBV5-4	few	.	TRBJ1-2	CASSLPDSPRGYTF	TGTGCCAGCAGCCTTCCCGACTCACCTAGGGGCTACACCTTC
TRBV19	few	.	TRBJ1-1	CASTQGLQNTEAFF	TGTGCCAGTACCCAGGGACTCCAGAACACTGAAGCTTTCTTT
TRBV7-2	.	.	TRBJ2-7	CASSFSQNYEQYF	TGTGCCAGCAGCTTCTCCCAGAACTACGAGCAGTACTTC
TRBV5-1	.	TRBD1	TRBJ2-7	CASSASGTGAYEQYF	TGCGCCAGCAGCGCCTCCGGGACAGGGGCCTACGAGCAGTACTTC
TRBV4-1	once	.	TRBJ2-7	CASSQVAVKKYEQYF	TGCGCCAGCAGCCAAGTCGCGGTCAAGAAATACGAGCAGTACTTC
TRBV4-3	few	.	TRBJ1-2	CASSQAQPTDYGYTF	TGCGCCAGCAGCCAAGCGCAGCCTACAGACTATGGCTACACCTTC
TRBV2	.	.	TRBJ1-3	CATEQGVSGNTIYF	TGTGCCACCGAACAGGGCGTCTCTGGAAACACCATATATTTT
TRBV6-1	few	TRBD1	TRBJ1-1	CASNPLDRGSREAFF	TGTGCCAGCAATCCTCTGGACAGGGGCAGTAGAGAAGCTTTCTTT
TRBV2	few	.	TRBJ2-2	CASSWATNTGELFF	TGTGCCAGCAGTTGGGCAACGAACACCGGGGAGCTGTTTTTT
TRBV5-4	.	.	TRBJ1-2	CASSTRQDANYGYTF	TGTGCCAGCAGCACCCGACAGGACGCAAACTATGGCTACACCTTC
TRBV4-1	.	.	TRBJ2-2	CASSQVKAGLWTGELFF	TGCGCCAGCAGCCAAGTGAAGGCGGGGTTGTGGACCGGGGAGCTGTTTTTT
TRBV7-6	few	.	TRBJ1-5	CASSSYRNQPQHF	TGTGCCAGCAGCTCGTACAGAAATCAGCCCCAGCATTTT
TRBV7-2	.	TRBD2	TRBJ2-3	CASSRPGLAGGRTDTQYF	TGTGCCAGCAGCCGCCCGGGACTAGCGGGGGGCCGCACAGATACGCAGTATTTT
TRBV7-2	.	.	TRBJ1-2	CASSSSANYGYTF	TGTGCCAGCAGCTCGAGCGCTAACTATGGCTACACCTTC
TRBV27	few	.	TRBJ1-1	CASSMFSAQAAFF	TGTGCCAGCAGTATGTTTTCGGCACAGGCGGCTTTCTTT
TRBV7-9	.	.	TRBJ1-1	CASSPMRDTEAFF	TGTGCCAGCAGTCCCATGAGGGACACTGAAGCTTTCTTT
TRBV6-1	.	.	TRBJ2-3	CASVRAATDTQYF	TGTGCCAGCGTCCGAGCCGCCACAGATACGCAGTATTTT
TRBV2	few	.	TRBJ2-2	CASSRHEGELFF	TGTGCCAGCAGTAGACATGAAGGGGAGCTGTTTTTT
TRBV5-1	few	.	TRBJ2-5	CASSLAQYQETQYF	TGCGCCAGCAGCTTGGCTCAGTACCAAGAGACCCAGTACTTC
TRBV7-2	few	TRBD2	TRBJ2-1	CASSSPGLAMDEQFF	TGTGCCAGCAGCTCCCCGGGACTAGCGATGGATGAGCAGTTCTTC
TRBV5-1	few	.	TRBJ2-2	CASSLVTFRNGELFF	TGCGCCAGCAGCTTGGTGACTTTTCGGAACGGGGAGCTGTTTTTT
TRBV5-1	.	TRBD2	TRBJ2-3	CASSLVVTSGGSADTQYF	TGCGCCAGCAGCTTGGTAGTTACTAGCGGAGGCTCGGCAGATACGCAGTATTTT
TRBV7-9	.	.	TRBJ2-7	CASSSGGEQYF	TGTGCCAGCAGCTCCGGAGGCGAGCAGTACTTC
TRBV5-1	.	TRBD1	TRBJ2-7	CASSLIETGVHEQYF	TGCGCCAGCAGCTTGATCGAGACAGGGGTCCACGAGCAGTACTTC
TRBV7-7	few	.	TRBJ2-5	CASSFGLEETQYF	TGTGCTAGCAGCTTCGGACTGGAAGAGACCCAGTACTTC
TRBV30	.	TRBD2	TRBJ2-1	CAWSGPGTRGYEQFF	TGTGCCTGGAGTGGACCAGGGACTAGAGGTTATGAGCAGTTCTTC
TRBV6-6	once	.	TRBJ2-7	CASSRAGRSYEQYF	TGTGCCAGCAGTCGGGCGGGGCGCTCCTACGAGCAGTACTTC
TRBV30	few	.	TRBJ2-2	CAWSGSGRGTGELFF	TGTGCCTGGAGTGGGAGCGGCAGGGGAACCGGGGAGCTGTTTTTT
TRBV7-9	.	TRBD1	TRBJ2-7	CASTPRLGTGYYEQYF	TGTGCCAGCACCCCGAGGTTAGGGACAGGGTACTACGAGCAGTACTTC
TRBV7-9	few	.	TRBJ2-5	CASSHGGYQETQYF	TGTGCCAGCAGCCACGGGGGTTACCAAGAGACCCAGTACTTC